This T cell receptor (beta chain) was sequenced for a study of T cell changes during pregnancy in multiple sclerosis. Generated by immunoSEQ multiplex PCR, the TCRdb table keeps only in-frame clones and is missing some. The sample has about 50,000 clones; 94% are singletons. Per the germline V gene, CDR1 is WSHSY and CDR2 is SAAADI. Trimming pared 7 bases from V and 5 bases from J, leaving 15 bases between. The CDR3 contains 14 residues. Material: CD8+ T cells from peripheral blood mononuclear cells, obtained before pregnancy. The sequence was obtained from a female donor with multiple sclerosis, enrolled in a pregnancy study. This chain connects TRBV10-2 to TRBJ2-1, with a weak D call TRBD1 (5 bases). The CDR3 sequence is CASKDSNTDNEQFF. In DNA form, the CDR3 reads TGCGCCAGCAAAGACAGCAATACCGACAATGAGCAGTTCTTC.